The 21 T cell receptor beta chains given below trace back to one sample, sequenced in a study of shared clonotypes between healthy human individuals. Profiling relied on immunoSEQ multiplex PCR, and the TCRdb table lists in-frame clones only, not all of them. Of 2 million to 2.5 million clones in the sample, over 90% were seen once. The sample taken for sequencing was naive CD4+ T cells from PBMCs. Specified subset: CD45RA+ positively selected. Receptor source: a young man in good health. Some clones in this sample may be carry-over from other donors' samples.

The genes are TRBV7-3 and TRBJ2-5; D gene unclear. The CDR3 has 13 amino acids. Germline V gives CDR1 SGHTA, CDR2 FQGTGA. V lost 2 bases and J 5 bases, leaving 9 bases between the germline ends. The CDR3 bases are TGTGCCAGCAGCTTACAGCTAGGGGAGACCCAGTACTTC. It codes for CASSLQLGETQYF.

The chain uses TRBV6-1 and TRBJ2-2, with TRBD2 matching over 7 bases. J was trimmed by 6 bases and V by 0 bases; bases with no gene match: 7. Germline-derived CDR1 and CDR2 are MNHNS and SASEGT. The CDR3 contains 16 residues. The CDR3 here is CASSEALRDYAGELFF. In nucleotides, the CDR3 is TGTGCCAGCAGTGAAGCGCTCAGGGACTACGCCGGGGAGCTGTTTTTT.

The CDR3 loop reads CASRRGTDTQYF. For the CDR3, the DNA is TGTGCCAGCCGCAGGGGCACAGATACGCAGTATTTT. The V and J genes are TRBV25-1 and TRBJ2-3, with D perhaps matching TRBD1 (5 bases). Trimming took off 8 bases at V and 1 base at J, with 7 bases between the two ends. The CDR3 consists of 12 residues. CDR1 is MGHDK and CDR2 is SYGVNS in the germline V gene.

CDR3 sequence reads: CASSFGGNSGNTIYF. The CDR3 DNA is TGTGCCAGCAGTTTTGGGGGGAACTCTGGAAACACCATATATTTT. The chain couples TRBV6-6 to TRBJ1-3, with D possibly being TRBD1 (5 bases). Trimming removed 4 bases at V and 0 bases at J, with 10 bases between. The CDR3 has 15 amino acids. CDR1 and CDR2 (germline): MNHNY, SVGAGI (reference sequence).

This clone was seen a single time. The rearrangement joins TRBV18 to TRBJ2-2; TRBD1 might be the D (6 bases). From germline, CDR1 is KGHSH and CDR2 LQKENI. The CDR3 runs to 16 residues. Trimming pared 2 bases from V and 0 bases from J, leaving 10 bases between. The DNA for the CDR3 is TGTGCCAGCTCACCAAACAGGGAAACGAACACCGGGGAGCTGTTTTTT. This sequence encodes CASSPNRETNTGELFF.

The gene calls are TRBV5-6 and TRBJ2-3; 7 bases line up with TRBD1. V was pared by 3 bases and J by 2 bases, with 6 bases of the junction left unmatched. This CDR3 is built from 15 residues. Germline V gene sequence: CDR1 SGHDT, CDR2 YYEEEE. The CDR3, as DNA: TGTGCCAGCAGCTGGCACAGGGGATACACAGATACGCAGTATTTT. It codes for CASSWHRGYTDTQYF.

This chain links TRBV4-3 with TRBJ2-5; 11 positions agree with TRBD2. CDR1 and CDR2 from the germline V gene are LGHNA and YSLEER. J lost 3 bases, V lost 1 base, and 13 bases had no gene match. CDR3 size: 19 residues. The CDR3 nucleotides are TGCGCCAGCAGCCAAGGGTGGGCTAGCGGGAGGTTACGGGAAGAGACCCAGTACTTC. Translating gives CASSQGWASGRLREETQYF.

The chain is built from TRBV9 and TRBJ2-1, with TRBD1 as a possible D gene (6 bases). The V end lost 4 bases, the J end lost 0 bases, and 11 bases lay between the germline ends. The CDR3 spans 15 residues. Per germline, CDR1 SGDLS and CDR2 YYNGEE. In DNA form, the CDR3 reads TGTGCCAGCAGCATGACAGGCATCTCCTACAATGAGCAGTTCTTC. This translates into CASSMTGISYNEQFF.

V usage is TRBV12-5 and J usage is TRBJ2-1; 10 bases fit TRBD1. This CDR3 contains 18 residues. Trimming took 0 bases from V and 2 from J; bases not matched to a gene: 7. Per germline, CDR1 LGHNT and CDR2 FRNRAP. The CDR3 nucleotides are TGTGCTAGTGGTTTGGTTCTAGGGACAGGGGTGGCCTACAATGAGCAGTTCTTC. This translates into CASGLVLGTGVAYNEQFF. The full variable domain, in which reference TRBV12-5 and TRBJ2-1 provide the parts outside the CDR3, is DARVTQTPRHKVTEMGQEVTMRCQPILGHNTVFWYRQTMMQGLELLAYFRNRAPLDDSGMPKDRFSAEMPDATLATLKIQPSEPRDSAVYFCASGLVLGTGVAYNEQFFGPGTRLTVL.

Remarks on this clone: This CDR3 is also generated by other DNA sequences in the sample. V gene TRBV6-6 combines with J gene TRBJ2-7; 7 bases are a match to TRBD1. The germline V gene encodes CDR1 MNHNY and CDR2 SVGAGI (reference sequence). V lost 2 bases, J lost 3 bases, and 4 bases stayed unmatched. The CDR3 loop spans 14 amino acids. In DNA, the CDR3 is TGTGCCAGCAGTTACCGGACAGGTAGCTACGAGCAGTACTTC. This gives the protein CASSYRTGSYEQYF.

The chain has TRBV2 and TRBJ2-1; D is unclear. Germline-derived CDR1 and CDR2 are SNHLY and FYNNEI. V lost 6 bases and J lost 6, with 15 bases in between. The CDR3 spans 14 residues. This CDR3 reads CASSSVTTLNEQFF. Written as DNA, the CDR3 is TGTGCCAGCAGCTCAGTCACGACACTCAATGAGCAGTTCTTC.

This clone was seen just once. J is TRBJ2-1 and V is TRBV19; 10 bases line up with TRBD2. J lost 7 bases, V lost 8 bases, and 5 bases had no gene match. This CDR3 region has 13 residues. Germline CDR1 and CDR2: LNHDA and SQIVND (reference sequence). The CDR3 DNA reads TGTGCCAGTTTCCTAGCGGGAGTGAATGAGCAGTTCTTC. Translating it yields CASFLAGVNEQFF.

This chain connects TRBV10-3 to TRBJ1-1, with D hard to call. The CDR3 is 12 amino acids. V dropped 6 bases and J dropped 8 bases, with 13 bases sitting between them. Germline V gene data show CDR1 as ENHRY and CDR2 as SYGVKD. For the CDR3, the DNA is TGTGCCATCAGGGGGAAAGAGGAGGAAGCTTTCTTT. Its translation: CAIRGKEEEAFF.

The chain uses TRBV28 and TRBJ2-1, with 7 bases that match TRBD1. The CDR3 extends over 15 amino acids. J was trimmed by 6 bases and V by 4 bases; bases with no gene match: 9. CDR1 and CDR2 from the germline V gene are MDHEN and SYDVKM. The CDR3 sequence is CASSSLGQVPNEQFF. CDR3 in DNA: TGTGCCAGCAGTTCACTCGGACAGGTCCCCAATGAGCAGTTCTTC.

For this clone: The same CDR3 also results from other DNA sequences found in this sample. V and J are TRBV20-1 and TRBJ2-5; no clear D gene. V was clipped by 4 bases and J by 5 bases, with 8 bases between them. The V gene's germline CDR1 is DFQATT and CDR2 SNEGSKA (reference sequence). This CDR3 spans 11 amino acids. The DNA for the CDR3 is TGCAGTGCTACCGTGGGGGAGACCCAGTACTTC. As protein: CSATVGETQYF.

The chain links TRBV2 to TRBJ2-3; D is unclear. The germline V and J ends were trimmed by 6 bases and 2 bases, with 12 bases remaining between them. Germline values: CDR1 SNHLY, CDR2 FYNNEI. This CDR3 spans 14 amino acids. The CDR3: CASRKDRNTDTQYF. CDR3 nucleotides: TGTGCCAGCAGGAAGGACCGAAACACAGATACGCAGTATTTT.

This chain's CDR3 is CASSPMRQGTETQYF. As DNA, the CDR3 is TGTGCCAGCTCACCCATGCGACAGGGTACGGAGACCCAGTACTTC. The chain couples TRBV18 to TRBJ2-5; 7 bases fit TRBD1. The CDR3 has 15 residues. J was trimmed by 5 bases and V by 3 bases; bases with no gene match: 9. Germline V gene sequence: CDR1 KGHSH, CDR2 LQKENI.

The V call is TRBV30, the J call TRBJ1-1; possibly TRBD1 for D (6 bases). This CDR3 has 13 amino acids. Between the trimmed V and J ends, which lost 5 bases and 2 bases, there was a span of 12 bases. Germline values: CDR1 GTSNPN, CDR2 SVGIG (reference sequence). This chain's CDR3 is CAWGGQTNTEAFF. The CDR3 DNA reads as TGTGCCTGGGGCGGACAGACAAACACTGAAGCTTTCTTT.

The V call is TRBV6-5, the J call TRBJ1-2, with D possibly TRBD1 on 6 matching bases. V lost 2 bases and J 5 bases, leaving 15 bases between the germline ends. The CDR3 extends over 15 amino acids. The V gene's germline CDR1 is MNHEY and CDR2 SVGAGI. The CDR3 region is CASSYEPGAKYGYTF. As DNA, the CDR3 is TGTGCCAGCAGTTACGAGCCAGGGGCAAAATATGGCTACACCTTC.

The chain links TRBV18 to TRBJ2-1; 7 bases are a match to TRBD2. The V gene end was trimmed by 0 bases and the J gene end by 4 bases; junction bases not matched to a gene: 3. The CDR3 consists of 15 residues. CDR1 is KGHSH and CDR2 is LQKENI in the germline V gene. In nucleotides, the CDR3 is TGTGCCAGCTCACCACCGTCTAGCGGTTACAATGAGCAGTTCTTC. It encodes CASSPPSSGYNEQFF.

V is TRBV5-4 and J is TRBJ1-2, with D hard to call. CDR1 SGHNT and CDR2 YYREEE come from the germline V gene (reference sequence). V was pared by 4 bases and J by 4 bases, with 11 bases between. The CDR3 loop spans 13 amino acids. CDR3: CASSIDRIYGYTF. In DNA, the CDR3 is TGTGCCAGCAGCATAGACCGAATCTATGGCTACACCTTC.